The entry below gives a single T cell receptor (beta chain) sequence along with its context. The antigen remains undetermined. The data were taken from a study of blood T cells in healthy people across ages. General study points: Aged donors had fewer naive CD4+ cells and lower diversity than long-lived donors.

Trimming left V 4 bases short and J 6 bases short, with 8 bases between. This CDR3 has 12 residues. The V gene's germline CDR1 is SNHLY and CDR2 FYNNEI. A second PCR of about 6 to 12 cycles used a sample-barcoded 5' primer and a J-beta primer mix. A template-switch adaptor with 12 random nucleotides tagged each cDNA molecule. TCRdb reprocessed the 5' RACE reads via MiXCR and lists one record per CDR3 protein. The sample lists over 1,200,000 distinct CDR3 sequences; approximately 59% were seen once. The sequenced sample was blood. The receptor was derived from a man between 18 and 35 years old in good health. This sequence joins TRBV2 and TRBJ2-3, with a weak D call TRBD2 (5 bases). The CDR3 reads CASSVRVDTQYF. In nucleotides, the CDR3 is TGTGCCAGCAGTGTGAGGGTGGATACGCAGTATTTT.